The entry that follows covers one T cell receptor beta chain sequence. What it binds is not known. This sample is part of a study of shared clonotypes between healthy human individuals. For the study at large: Donors were two women and a few men aged 18 to 49. A donor's plate count was three for CD4 naive and three for CD4 memory; CD8 naive had two and CD8 memory one.

Trimming took 11 bases from V and 0 from J, leaving 14 bases between them. The CDR3 is made up of 13 amino acids. Germline CDR1 and CDR2: ENHRY and SYGVKD. Using immunoSEQ multiplex PCR, the repertoire was profiled, and TCRdb retains in-frame clones only, with some absent. The table has a few hundred thousand clones, over 70% seen once. Study observations and caveats: Generally, estimated richness proved larger in naive subsets than it did in memory subsets. Clonotype sharing across a few donors was observed for about 4.8% of naive CD4 clonotypes.

The receptor comes from a man aged 30 to 45 in good health. The sample taken for sequencing was memory CD4+ T cells sorted from blood. Sample subset: CD45RA-negative fraction. The J gene is TRBJ2-7, the V gene TRBV10-3; D possibly matches TRBD1 or TRBD2 (5 bases each). This CDR3 reads CAREWGSSYEQYF. In nucleotides, the CDR3 is TGTGCCCGGGAATGGGGCAGCTCCTACGAGCAGTACTTC.